The entry below describes one TCR beta chain. Antigen specificity is unknown. The data belong to a study of T-cell memory formation after mild COVID-19. About the study: The TCR clusters were mostly specific to one donor.

The 5'RACE method, run with constant-segment primers, produced TCR alpha and TCR beta cDNA libraries (carrying sample barcodes and UMIs). In TCRdb, the 5' RACE reads were re-called with MiXCR into one record per CDR3 protein. This table has about 340,000 distinct CDR3 sequences, about 20% appearing once. Study-wide findings and caveats: Memory from before infection featured some responding clones, which suggests cross-reactive memory joined. The authors did not confirm SARS-CoV-2 specificity of second-wave clones peaking day 37.

The CDR3 consists of 12 residues. Germline CDR1 is SEHNR and CDR2 is FQNEAQ (reference sequence). The ends were cut back, 6 bases at V and 7 bases at J, with 7 bases in the middle. This chain uses TRBV7-9 with TRBJ1-6; D gene uncertain. Source material: PBMCs or a T cell subset sorted from them (not recorded which). The TCR was taken from a man between 18 and 35 years old who had mild COVID-19 (a few samples of this study predate the infection). Cell type and time point are not known. This CDR3 reads CASRGKNSPLHF. The CDR3 region has the DNA TGTGCCAGCAGGGGGAAGAATTCACCCCTCCACTTT.